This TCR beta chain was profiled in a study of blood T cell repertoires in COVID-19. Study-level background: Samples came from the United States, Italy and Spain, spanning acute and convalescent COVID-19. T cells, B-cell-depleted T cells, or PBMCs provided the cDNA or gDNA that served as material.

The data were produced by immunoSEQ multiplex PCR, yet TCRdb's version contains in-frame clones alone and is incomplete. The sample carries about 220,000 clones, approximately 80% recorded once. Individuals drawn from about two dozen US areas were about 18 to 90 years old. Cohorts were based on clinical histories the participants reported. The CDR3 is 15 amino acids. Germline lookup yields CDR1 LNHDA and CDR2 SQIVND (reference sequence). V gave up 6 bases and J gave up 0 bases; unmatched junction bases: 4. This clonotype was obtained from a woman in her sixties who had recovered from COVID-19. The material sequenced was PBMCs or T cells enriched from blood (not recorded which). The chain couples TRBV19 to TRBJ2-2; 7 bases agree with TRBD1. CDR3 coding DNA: TGTGCCAGTAGCCGGGGACAGTCGAACACCGGGGAGCTGTTTTTT. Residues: CASSRGQSNTGELFF.